These 2 T cell receptor beta chains originate from one sample sequenced in a study of CD8 T cells in Susac syndrome. The RNA, roughly 0.45 to 1 ug, was put through reverse transcription using random hexamers. TCRdb fed the immunoSEQ multiplex PCR reads into MiXCR, producing one record per CDR3 protein. The data show more than 150,000 distinct CDR3 sequences, with around 96% seen just once and 0.21% held by the top ten. The material sequenced was CD8+ T cells from PBMCs. These TCRs come from a human donor with multiple sclerosis.

This chain joins TRBV12-5 and TRBJ2-7, with 7 bases fitting TRBD1. V shed 7 bases, J shed 4 bases, and the junction held 13 bases outside the gene matches. The CDR3 totals 15 residues. CDR1 is LGHNT and CDR2 is FRNRAP in the germline V gene. CDR3 sequence: CASAQTGTEVYEQYF. CDR3 DNA: TGTGCTAGTGCCCAGACCGGGACAGAGGTATACGAGCAGTACTTC.

V usage is TRBV9 and J usage is TRBJ2-3; 10 bases are a match to TRBD2. The CDR3 covers 18 residues. V dropped 0 bases and J dropped 4; count of bases not matched to a gene: 11. Germline CDR1 SGDLS, CDR2 YYNGEE. The CDR3 nucleotides read TGTGCCAGCAGCGTAGGAAGCGGGGGGGCCATGAGGGCAGATACGCAGTATTTT. Its translation: CASSVGSGGAMRADTQYF. Together with reference TRBV9 and TRBJ2-3, the CDR3 gives the full variable domain: DSGVTQTPKHLITATGQRVTLRCSPRSGDLSVYWYQQSLDQGLQFLIQYYNGEERAKGNILERFSAQQFPDLHSELNLSSLELGDSALYFCASSVGSGGAMRADTQYFGPGTRLTVL.